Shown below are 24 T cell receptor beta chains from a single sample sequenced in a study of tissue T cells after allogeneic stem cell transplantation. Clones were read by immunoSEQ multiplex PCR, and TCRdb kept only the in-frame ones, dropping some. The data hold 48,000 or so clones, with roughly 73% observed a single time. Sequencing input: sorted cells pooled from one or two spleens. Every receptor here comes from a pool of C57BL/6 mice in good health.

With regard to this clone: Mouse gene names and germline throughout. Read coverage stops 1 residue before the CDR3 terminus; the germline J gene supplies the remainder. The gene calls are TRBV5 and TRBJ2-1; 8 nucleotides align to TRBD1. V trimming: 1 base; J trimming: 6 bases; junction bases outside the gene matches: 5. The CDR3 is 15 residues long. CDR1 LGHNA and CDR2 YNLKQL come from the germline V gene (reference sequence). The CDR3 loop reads CASSQGTGWGAEQFF. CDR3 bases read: TGTGCCAGCAGCCAAGGGACAGGGTGGGGTGCTGAGCAGTTC.

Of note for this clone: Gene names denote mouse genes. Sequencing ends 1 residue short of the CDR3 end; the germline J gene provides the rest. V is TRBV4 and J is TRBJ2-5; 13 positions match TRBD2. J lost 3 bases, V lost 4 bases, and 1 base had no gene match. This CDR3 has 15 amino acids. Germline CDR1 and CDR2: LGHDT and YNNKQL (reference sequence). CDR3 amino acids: CASSWGLGGQDTQYF. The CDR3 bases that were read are TGTGCCAGCAGCTGGGGACTGGGGGGGCAAGACACCCAGTAC.

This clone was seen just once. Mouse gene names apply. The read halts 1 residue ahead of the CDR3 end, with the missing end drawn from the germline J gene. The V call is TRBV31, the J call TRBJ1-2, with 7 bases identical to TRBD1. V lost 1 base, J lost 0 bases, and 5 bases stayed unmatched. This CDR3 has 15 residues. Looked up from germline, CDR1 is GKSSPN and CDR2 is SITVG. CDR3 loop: CAWSPGTAANSDYTF. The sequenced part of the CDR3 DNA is TGTGCCTGGAGTCCGGGGACAGCTGCAAACTCCGACTACACC.

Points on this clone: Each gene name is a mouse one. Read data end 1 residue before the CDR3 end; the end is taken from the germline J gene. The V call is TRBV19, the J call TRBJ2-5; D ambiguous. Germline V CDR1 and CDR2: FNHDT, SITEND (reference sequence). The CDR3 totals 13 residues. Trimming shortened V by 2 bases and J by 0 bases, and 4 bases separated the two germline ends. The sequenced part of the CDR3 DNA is TGTGCCAGCAGTATTTTTAACCAAGACACCCAGTAC. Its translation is CASSIFNQDTQY. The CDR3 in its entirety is CASSIFNQDTQYF.

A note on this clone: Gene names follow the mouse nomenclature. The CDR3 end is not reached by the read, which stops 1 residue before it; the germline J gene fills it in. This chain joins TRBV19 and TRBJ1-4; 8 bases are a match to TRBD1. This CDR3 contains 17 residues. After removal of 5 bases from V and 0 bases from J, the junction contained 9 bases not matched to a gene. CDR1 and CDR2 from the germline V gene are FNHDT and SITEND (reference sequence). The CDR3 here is CASSRSGTGISNERLFF. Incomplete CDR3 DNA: TGTGCCAGCAGCCGCTCCGGGACAGGAATTTCCAACGAAAGATTATTT. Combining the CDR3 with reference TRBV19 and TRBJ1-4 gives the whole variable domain GGIITQTPKFLIGQEGQKLTLKCQQNFNHDTMYWYRQDSGKGLRLIYYSITENDLQKGDLSEGYDASREKKSSFSLTVTSAQKNEMAVFLCASSRSGTGISNERLFFGHGTKLSVL.

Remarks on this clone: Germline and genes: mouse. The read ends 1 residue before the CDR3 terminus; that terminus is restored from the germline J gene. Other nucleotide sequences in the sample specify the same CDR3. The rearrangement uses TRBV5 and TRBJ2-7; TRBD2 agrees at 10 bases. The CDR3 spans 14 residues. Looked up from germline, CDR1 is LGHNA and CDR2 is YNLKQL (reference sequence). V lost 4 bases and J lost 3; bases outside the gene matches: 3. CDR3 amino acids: CASSPGLGDYEQYF. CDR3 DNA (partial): TGTGCCAGCAGCCCCGGACTGGGGGACTATGAACAGTAC.

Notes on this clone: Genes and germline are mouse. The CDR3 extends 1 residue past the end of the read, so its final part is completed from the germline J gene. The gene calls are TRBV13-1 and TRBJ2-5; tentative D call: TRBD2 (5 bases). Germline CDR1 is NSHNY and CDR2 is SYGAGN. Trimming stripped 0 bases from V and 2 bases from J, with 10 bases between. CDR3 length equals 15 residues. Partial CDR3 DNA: TGTGCCAGCAGTGATGGTGGGGAGTCCCAAGACACCCAGTAC. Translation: CASSDGGESQDTQY. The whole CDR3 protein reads CASSDGGESQDTQYF.

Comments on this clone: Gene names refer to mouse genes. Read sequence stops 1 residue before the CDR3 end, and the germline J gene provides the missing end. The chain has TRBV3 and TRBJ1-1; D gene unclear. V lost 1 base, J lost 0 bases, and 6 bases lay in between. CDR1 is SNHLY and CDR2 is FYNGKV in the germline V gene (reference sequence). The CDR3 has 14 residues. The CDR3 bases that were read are TGTGCCAGCAGCTTAGTAACAGCAAACACAGAAGTCTTC. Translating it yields CASSLVTANTEVF. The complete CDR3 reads CASSLVTANTEVFF.

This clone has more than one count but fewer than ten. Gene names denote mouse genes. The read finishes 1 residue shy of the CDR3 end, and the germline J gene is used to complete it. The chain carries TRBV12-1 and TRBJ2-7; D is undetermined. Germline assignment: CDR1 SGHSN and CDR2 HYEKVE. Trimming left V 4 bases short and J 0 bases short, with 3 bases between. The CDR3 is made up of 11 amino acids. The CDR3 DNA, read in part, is TGTGCCAGCTCCAACTCCTATGAACAGTAC. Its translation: CASSNSYEQY. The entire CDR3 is CASSNSYEQYF.

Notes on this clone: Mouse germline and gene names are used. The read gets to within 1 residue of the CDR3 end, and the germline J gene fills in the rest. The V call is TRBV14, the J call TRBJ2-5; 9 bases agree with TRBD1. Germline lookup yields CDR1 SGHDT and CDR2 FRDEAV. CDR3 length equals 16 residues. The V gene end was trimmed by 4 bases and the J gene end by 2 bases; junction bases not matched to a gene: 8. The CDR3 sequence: CASSLRDREGQDTQYF. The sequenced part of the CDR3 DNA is TGTGCCAGCAGTCTCAGGGACAGGGAGGGCCAAGACACCCAGTAC.

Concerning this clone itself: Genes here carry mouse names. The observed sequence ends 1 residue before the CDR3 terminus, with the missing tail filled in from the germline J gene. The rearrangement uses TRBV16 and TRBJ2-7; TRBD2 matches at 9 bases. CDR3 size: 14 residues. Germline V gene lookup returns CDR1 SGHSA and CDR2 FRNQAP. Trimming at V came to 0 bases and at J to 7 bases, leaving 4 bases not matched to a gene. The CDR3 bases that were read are TGTGCAAGCAGCTTAGAAATGGGGGGGCGGGAACAGTAC. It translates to CASSLEMGGREQY. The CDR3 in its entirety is CASSLEMGGREQYF.

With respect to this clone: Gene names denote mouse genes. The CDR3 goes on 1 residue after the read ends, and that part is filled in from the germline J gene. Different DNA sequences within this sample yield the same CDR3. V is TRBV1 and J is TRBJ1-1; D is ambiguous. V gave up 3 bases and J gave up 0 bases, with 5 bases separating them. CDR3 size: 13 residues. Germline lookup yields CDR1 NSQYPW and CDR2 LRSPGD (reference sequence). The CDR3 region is CTCSAAANTEVFF. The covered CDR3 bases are TGCACCTGCAGTGCCGCAGCAAACACAGAAGTCTTC. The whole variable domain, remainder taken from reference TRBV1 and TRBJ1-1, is VTLLEQNPRWRLVPRGQAVNLRCILKNSQYPWMSWYQQDLQKQLQWLFTLRSPGDKEVKSLPGADYLATRVTDTELRLQVANMSQGRTLYCTCSAAANTEVFFGKGTRLTVV.

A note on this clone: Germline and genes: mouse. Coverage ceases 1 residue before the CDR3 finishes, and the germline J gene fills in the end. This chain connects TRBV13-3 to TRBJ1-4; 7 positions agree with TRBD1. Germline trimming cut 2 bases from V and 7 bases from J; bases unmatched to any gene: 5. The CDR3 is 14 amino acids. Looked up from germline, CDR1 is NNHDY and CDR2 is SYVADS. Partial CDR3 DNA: TGTGCCAGCAGTGACCGGCAGGGGGGCGAAAGATTATTT. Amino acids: CASSDRQGGERLF. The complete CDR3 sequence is CASSDRQGGERLFF.

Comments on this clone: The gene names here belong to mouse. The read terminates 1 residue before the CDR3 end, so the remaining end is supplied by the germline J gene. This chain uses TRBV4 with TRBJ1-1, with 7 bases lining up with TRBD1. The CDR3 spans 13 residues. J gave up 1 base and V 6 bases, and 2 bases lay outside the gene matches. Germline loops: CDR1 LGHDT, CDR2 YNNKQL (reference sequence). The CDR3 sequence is CASSRDRNTEVFF. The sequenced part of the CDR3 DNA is TGTGCCAGCAGTCGGGACAGAAACACAGAAGTCTTC.

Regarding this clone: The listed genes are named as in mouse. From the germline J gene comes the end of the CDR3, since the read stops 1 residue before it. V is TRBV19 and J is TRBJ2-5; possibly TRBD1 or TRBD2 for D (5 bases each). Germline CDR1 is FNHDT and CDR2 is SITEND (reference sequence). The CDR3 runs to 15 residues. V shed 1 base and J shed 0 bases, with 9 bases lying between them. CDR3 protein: CASSITGGNQDTQYF. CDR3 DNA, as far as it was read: TGTGCCAGCAGTATAACCGGGGGTAACCAAGACACCCAGTAC.

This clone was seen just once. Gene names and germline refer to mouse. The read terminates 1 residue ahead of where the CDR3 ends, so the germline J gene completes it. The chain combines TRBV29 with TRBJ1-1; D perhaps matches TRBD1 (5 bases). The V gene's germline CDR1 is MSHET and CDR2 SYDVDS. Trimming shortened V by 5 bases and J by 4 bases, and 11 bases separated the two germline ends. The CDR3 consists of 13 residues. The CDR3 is CASSQGRGTEVFF. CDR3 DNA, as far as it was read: TGTGCTAGCAGTCAGGGCCGGGGCACAGAAGTCTTC.

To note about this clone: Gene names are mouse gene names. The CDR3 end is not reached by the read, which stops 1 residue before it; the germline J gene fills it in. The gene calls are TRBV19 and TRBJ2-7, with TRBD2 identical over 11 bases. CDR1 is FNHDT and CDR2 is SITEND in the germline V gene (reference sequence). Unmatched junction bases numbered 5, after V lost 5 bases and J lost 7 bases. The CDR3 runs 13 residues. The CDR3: CASRTGGVLEQYF. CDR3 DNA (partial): TGTGCCAGCAGGACTGGGGGGGTTTTGGAACAGTAC.

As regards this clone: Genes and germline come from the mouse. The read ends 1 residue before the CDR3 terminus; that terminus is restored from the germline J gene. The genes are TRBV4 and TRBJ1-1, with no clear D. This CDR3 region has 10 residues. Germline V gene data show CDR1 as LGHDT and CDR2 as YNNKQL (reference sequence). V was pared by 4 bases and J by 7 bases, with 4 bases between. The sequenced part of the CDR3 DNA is TGTGCCAGCAGCTTCATAGAAGTCTTC. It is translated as CASSFIEVF. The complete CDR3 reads CASSFIEVFF.

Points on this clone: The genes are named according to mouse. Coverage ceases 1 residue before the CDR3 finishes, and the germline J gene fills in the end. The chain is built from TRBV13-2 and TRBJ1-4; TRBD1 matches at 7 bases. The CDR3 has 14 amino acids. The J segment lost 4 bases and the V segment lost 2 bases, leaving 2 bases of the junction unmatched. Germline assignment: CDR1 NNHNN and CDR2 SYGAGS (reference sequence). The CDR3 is CASGERDSNERLFF. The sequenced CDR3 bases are TGTGCCAGCGGTGAGCGGGACAGCAACGAAAGATTATTT.

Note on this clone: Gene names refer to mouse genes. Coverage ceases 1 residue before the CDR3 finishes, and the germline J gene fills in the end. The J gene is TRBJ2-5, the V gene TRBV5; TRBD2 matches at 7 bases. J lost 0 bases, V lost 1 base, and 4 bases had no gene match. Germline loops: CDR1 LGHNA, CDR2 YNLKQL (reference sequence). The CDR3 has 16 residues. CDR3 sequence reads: CASSQGGGLNQDTQYF. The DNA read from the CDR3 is TGTGCCAGCAGCCAAGGGGGGGGTCTTAACCAAGACACCCAGTAC.

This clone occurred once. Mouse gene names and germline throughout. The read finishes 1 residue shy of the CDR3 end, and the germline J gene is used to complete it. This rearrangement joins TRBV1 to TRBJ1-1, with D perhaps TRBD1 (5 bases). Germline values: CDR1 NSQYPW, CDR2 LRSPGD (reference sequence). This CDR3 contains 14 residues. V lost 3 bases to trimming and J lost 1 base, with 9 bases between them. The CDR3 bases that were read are TGCACCTGCAGTGCTGGACACTTAAACACAGAAGTCTTC. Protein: CTCSAGHLNTEVF. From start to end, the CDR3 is CTCSAGHLNTEVFF.

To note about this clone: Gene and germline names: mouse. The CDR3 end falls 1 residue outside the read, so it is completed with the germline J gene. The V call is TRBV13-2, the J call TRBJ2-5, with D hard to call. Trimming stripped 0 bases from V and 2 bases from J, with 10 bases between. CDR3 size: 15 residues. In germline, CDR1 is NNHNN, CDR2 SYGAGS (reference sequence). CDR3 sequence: CASGDAAQPQDTQYF. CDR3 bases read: TGTGCCAGCGGTGATGCCGCGCAGCCCCAAGACACCCAGTAC.

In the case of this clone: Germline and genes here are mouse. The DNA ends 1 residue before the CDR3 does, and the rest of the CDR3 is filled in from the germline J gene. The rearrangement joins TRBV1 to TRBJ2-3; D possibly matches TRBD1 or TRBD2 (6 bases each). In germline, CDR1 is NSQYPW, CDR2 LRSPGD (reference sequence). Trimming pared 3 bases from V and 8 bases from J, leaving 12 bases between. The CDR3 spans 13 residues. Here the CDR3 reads CTCSARGEGTLYF. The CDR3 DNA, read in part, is TGCACCTGCAGTGCTAGGGGGGAGGGAACGCTGTAT.

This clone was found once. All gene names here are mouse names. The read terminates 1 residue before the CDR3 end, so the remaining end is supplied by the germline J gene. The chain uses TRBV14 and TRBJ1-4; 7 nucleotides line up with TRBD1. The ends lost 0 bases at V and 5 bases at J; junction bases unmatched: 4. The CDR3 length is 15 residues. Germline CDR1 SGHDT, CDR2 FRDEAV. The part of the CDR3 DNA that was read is TGTGCCAGCAGTTTCTTGACAGGGCGGAACGAAAGATTATTT. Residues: CASSFLTGRNERLF. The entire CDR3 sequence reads CASSFLTGRNERLFF.